Detailed here is one T cell receptor (beta chain). Data came from immunoSEQ multiplex PCR; TCRdb stores just in-frame clones and leaves some out. This sample carries under 40,000 clones, 87% of them seen once, and the ten largest clones take under 30%. These data belong to a study of blood T cell repertoires in COVID-19. Overall study: Donors in the United States, Italy and Spain gave samples during acute or convalescent COVID-19.

CDR3 length equals 17 residues. J lost 2 bases, V lost 1 base, and 6 bases had no gene match. What was sequenced was peripheral blood. The chain has TRBV5-3 and TRBJ2-7; TRBD2 aligns across 13 bases. TRBV5-3 is marked as an open reading frame, function uncertain. The TCR originated in a man aged 50 to 59 with active or convalescent COVID-19. The CDR3 bases are TGTGCCAGAAGCTTGCCCGGGACTAGCGGGGAAACCTACGAGCAGTACGTC. This codes for CARSLPGTSGETYEQYV.